The 7 T cell receptor beta chains below were found in one sample sequenced in a study of T cells after yellow fever vaccination. TCRdb passed the 5' RACE reads through MiXCR, listing each CDR3 protein once. The sample lists around 600,000 distinct CDR3 sequences; around an eighth were seen once. The input for sequencing was PBMCs, taken on the day of the yellow fever booster vaccination. Receptor source: a man aged 30-40 years who received the YFV17D yellow fever vaccine.

This clonotype was counted only a few times. V gene TRBV3-1 combines with J gene TRBJ2-3, with TRBD2 matching 10 bases. The CDR3 runs 14 residues. Germline V gene lookup returns CDR1 LGHDT and CDR2 YNNKEL (reference sequence). Germline trimming cut 4 bases from V and 10 bases from J; bases unmatched to any gene: 8. The CDR3 DNA reads as TGTGCCAGCAGCCGAAAGCCTAGCGGGAGTGCGCAGTATTTT. Translated: CASSRKPSGSAQYF.

The V gene is TRBV5-1, the J gene TRBJ2-5; weak D call: TRBD1 (5 bases). The CDR3 contains 16 residues. V gave up 5 bases and J gave up 5 bases, with 22 bases separating them. Germline values: CDR1 SGHRS, CDR2 YFSETQ. The CDR3 loop reads CASRAALQGSAETQYF. The CDR3 DNA is TGCGCCAGCAGAGCAGCACTTCAGGGTTCGGCCGAGACCCAGTACTTC.

The chain couples TRBV9 to TRBJ2-4; perhaps TRBD1 as D (5 bases). Germline lookup yields CDR1 SGDLS and CDR2 YYNGEE. The CDR3 spans 16 residues. V gave up 0 bases and J gave up 4 bases, with 14 bases separating them. This chain's CDR3 is CASSVEIRAGKNIQYF. The CDR3 region has the DNA TGTGCCAGCAGCGTAGAAATCAGGGCTGGAAAAAACATTCAGTACTTC.

This clonotype was seen more than once but under ten times. This rearrangement joins TRBV9 to TRBJ1-4, with TRBD1 as a possible D gene (6 bases). V lost 2 bases and J 3 bases, leaving 11 bases between the germline ends. The CDR3 has 15 residues. The germline V gene encodes CDR1 SGDLS and CDR2 YYNGEE. The CDR3 DNA reads TGTGCCAGCAGCGTCCTTGGACAGCCTAATGAAAAACTGTTTTTT. Protein product: CASSVLGQPNEKLFF.

This clonotype was detected a few times. The rearrangement joins TRBV7-9 to TRBJ2-7; D not resolved. This CDR3 has 13 residues. V was pared by 2 bases and J by 2 bases, with 7 bases between. Germline CDR1 reads SEHNR; CDR2 reads FQNEAQ (reference sequence). CDR3 nucleotide sequence: TGTGCCAGCAGCTTAAATCCCGCCTACGAGCAGTACTTC. As protein: CASSLNPAYEQYF.

This clonotype was counted only a few times. V is TRBV7-6 and J is TRBJ2-1, with 7 bases identical to TRBD2. CDR1 and CDR2 (germline): SGHVS, FNYEAQ. CDR3 length: 16 residues. V trimming: 2 bases; J trimming: 9 bases; junction bases outside the gene matches: 13. In DNA, the CDR3 is TGTGCCAGCAGCTTATTGGCGGGAGATGGGAAGGGTGAGCAGTTCTTC. Translated, it gives CASSLLAGDGKGEQFF.

This clonotype has only a few counts. This rearrangement joins TRBV6-5 to TRBJ2-7, with D perhaps TRBD2 (6 bases). The V gene's germline CDR1 is MNHEY and CDR2 SVGAGI. CDR3 size: 16 residues. Trimming removed 0 bases at V and 3 bases at J, with 15 bases between. The DNA of the CDR3 is TGTGCCAGCAGTTACTCGGCTAGCGTCCATAGCTACGAGCAGTACTTC. This gives the protein CASSYSASVHSYEQYF.